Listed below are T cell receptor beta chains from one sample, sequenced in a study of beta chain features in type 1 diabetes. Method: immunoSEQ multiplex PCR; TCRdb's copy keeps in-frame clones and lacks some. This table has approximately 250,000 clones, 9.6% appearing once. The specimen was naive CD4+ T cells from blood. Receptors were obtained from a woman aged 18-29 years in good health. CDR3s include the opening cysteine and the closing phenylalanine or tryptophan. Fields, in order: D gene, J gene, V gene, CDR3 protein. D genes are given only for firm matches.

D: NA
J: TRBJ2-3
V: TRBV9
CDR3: CASSVLGSTDTQYF

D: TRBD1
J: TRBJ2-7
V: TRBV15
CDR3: CATSRSYRGYEQYF

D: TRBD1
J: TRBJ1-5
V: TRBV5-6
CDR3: CASSSVSGGQPQHF

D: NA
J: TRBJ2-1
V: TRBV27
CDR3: CASSSTRSYNEQFF

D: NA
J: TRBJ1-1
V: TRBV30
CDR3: CAWSRSTEAFF

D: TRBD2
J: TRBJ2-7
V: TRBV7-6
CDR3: CASSFAPSSGSSYEQYF

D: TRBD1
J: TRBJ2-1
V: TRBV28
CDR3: CASSSTGVRSNEQFF

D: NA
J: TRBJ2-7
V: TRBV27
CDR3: CASSSTGGTYEQYF

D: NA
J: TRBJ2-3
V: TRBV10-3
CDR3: CAITPTGTTDTQYF

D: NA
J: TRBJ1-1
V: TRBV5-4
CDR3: CASSLGGATNTEAFF

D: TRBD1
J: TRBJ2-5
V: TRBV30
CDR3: CACGTGAPQETQYF

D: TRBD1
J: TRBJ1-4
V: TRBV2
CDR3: CASSRDRGDEKLFF

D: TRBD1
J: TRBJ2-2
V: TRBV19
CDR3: CASSKQGIGELFF

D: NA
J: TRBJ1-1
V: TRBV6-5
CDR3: CASSSFDRPRNTEAFF

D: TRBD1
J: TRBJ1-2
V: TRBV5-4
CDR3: CASSPRTGNSLGYTF

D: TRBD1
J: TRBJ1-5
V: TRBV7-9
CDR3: CASSLDRGIHQPQHF

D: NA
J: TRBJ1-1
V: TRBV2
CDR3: CASSLKGTSNTEAFF

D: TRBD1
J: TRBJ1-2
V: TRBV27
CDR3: CASSLLGTGVYGYTF

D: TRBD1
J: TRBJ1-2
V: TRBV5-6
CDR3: CASSLSGQALYGYTF

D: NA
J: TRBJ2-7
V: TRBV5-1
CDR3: CASSLAEGAGHEQYF

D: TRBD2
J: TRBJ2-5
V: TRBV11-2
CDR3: CASSLWPPGLAGGSETQYF

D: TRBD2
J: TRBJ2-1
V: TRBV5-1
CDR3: CASSPGLAGYNEQFF

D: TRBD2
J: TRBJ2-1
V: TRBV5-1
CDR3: CASSLPATSGGDNEQFF

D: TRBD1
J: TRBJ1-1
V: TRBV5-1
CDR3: CASSLQGTGNTEAFF

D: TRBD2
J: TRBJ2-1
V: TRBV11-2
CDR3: CASSFLPSGGLYNEQFF

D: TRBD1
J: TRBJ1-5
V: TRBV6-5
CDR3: CASSSTTGGDNQPQHF

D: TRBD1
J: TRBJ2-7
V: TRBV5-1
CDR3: CASSLGTGPYEQYF

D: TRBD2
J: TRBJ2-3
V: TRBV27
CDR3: CASSLSRTSGGPSTDTQYF

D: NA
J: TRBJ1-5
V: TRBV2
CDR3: CASSSHYSNQPQHF

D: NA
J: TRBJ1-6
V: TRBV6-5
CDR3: CASSFRTVHSPLHF

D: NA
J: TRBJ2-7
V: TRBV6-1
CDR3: CASSEAQTTYEQYF

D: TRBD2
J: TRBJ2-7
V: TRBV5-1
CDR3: CASSLGAGDRYYEQYF

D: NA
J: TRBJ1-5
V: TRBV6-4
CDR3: CASSSLRGQPQHF

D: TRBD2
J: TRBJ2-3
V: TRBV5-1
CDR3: CASVALAGVPDTQYF

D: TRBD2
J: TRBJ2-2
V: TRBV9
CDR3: CASSVGLAGAGELFF

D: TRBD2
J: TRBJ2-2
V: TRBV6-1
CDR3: CASSAILAGGPFPGELFF

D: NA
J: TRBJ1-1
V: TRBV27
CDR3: CASSLGNDRSTEAFF

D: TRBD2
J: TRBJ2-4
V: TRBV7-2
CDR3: CASSSRGLAGGGNIQYF

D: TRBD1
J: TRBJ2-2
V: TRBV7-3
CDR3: CASSEQGSAGELFF

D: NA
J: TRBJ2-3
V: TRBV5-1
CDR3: CASSPGTPDTQYF

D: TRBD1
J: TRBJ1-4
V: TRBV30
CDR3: CAWSARTGYNEKLFF

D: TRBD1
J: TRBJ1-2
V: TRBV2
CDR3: CASSTGRKGYGYTF

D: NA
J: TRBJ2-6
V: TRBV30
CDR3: CAWRLPRNSGANVLTF

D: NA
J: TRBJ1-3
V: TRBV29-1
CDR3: CSAWGQKETGNTIYF

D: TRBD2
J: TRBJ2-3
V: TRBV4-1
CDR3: CASSSGTSGRTGNTQYF

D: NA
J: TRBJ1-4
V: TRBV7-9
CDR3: CASSDLGREKLFF

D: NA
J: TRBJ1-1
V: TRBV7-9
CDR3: CASSSSGGGQMNTEAFF

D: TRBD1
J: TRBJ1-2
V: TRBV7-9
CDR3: CASGTWTGEEGGYTF

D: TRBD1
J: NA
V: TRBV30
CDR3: CAWEDRGGSEQYF

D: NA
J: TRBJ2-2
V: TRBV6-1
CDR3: CASSDLASLTGELFF